The sample holds many counts of the clone carrying this TCR beta chain. The antigen remains unidentified. The CDR3 loop spans 16 amino acids. Germline trimming cut 4 bases from V and 5 bases from J; bases unmatched to any gene: 9. The V gene's germline CDR1 is SNHLY and CDR2 FYNNEI. These data belong to a study of spatial heterogeneity in lung cancer. Study-level findings and limits: Alpha chain coverage of tumor T cells was estimated at 6% to 9%, and beta chain coverage at approximately 13%. Counts of expanded alpha and beta TCRs within tumors tracked the tumor nonsynonymous mutation count.

Unique molecular identifiers, one per molecule, were present on every TCR cDNA molecule. Via MiXCR, TCRdb re-called the 5' RACE reads, giving one row per CDR3 protein. Seen here are 20,000 to 25,000 distinct CDR3 sequences, under 3.5% observed once, and the top ten hold 7.5% to 8%. Documented time point: sample taken at primary tumor resection. The receptor's source is a male donor with early-stage non-small cell lung cancer. The specimen comprised lung tumor tissue, sampled at surgery. The chain recombines TRBV2 with TRBJ2-1; 9 bases match TRBD2. In nucleotides, the CDR3 is TGTGCCAGCAGTGTCTATAGCGGGAGTTACAACAATGAGCAGTTCTTC. This sequence encodes CASSVYSGSYNNEQFF.